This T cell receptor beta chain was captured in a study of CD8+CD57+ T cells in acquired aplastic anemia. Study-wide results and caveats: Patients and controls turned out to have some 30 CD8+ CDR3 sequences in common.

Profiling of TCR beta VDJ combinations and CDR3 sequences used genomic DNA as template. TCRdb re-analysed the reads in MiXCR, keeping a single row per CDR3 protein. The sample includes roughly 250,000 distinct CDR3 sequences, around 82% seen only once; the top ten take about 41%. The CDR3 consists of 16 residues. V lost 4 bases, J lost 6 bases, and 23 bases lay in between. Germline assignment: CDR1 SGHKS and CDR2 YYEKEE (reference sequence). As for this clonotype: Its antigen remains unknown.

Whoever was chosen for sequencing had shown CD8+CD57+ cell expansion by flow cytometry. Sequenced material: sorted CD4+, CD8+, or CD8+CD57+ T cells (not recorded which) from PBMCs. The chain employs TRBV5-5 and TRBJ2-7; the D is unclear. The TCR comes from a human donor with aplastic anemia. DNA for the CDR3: TGTGCCAGCAGCGTATACCAGAAGGCGAACCTGGCCGAGCAGTACGTC. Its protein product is CASSVYQKANLAEQYV.